Listed below are T cell receptor beta chains from one sample, sequenced in a study of T cell repertoires in cytomegalovirus infection. Using its own MiXCR run on the reads, TCRdb lists one record per CDR3 protein. This table holds 180,000 or so distinct CDR3 sequences, about 15% found once. Sequenced: CD8+ T cells from PBMCs. All receptors come from a human donor in good health (CMV status not recorded). Some clones in this sample may be carry-over from other donors' samples. The CDR3 runs from the conserved cysteine through the conserved F or W. A D gene is named only where the DNA matches it firmly. Expanded clones are given a class, and other clones once, few, many or no size at all.

size | D | J | V | DNA | CDR3
- | TRBD1 | TRBJ1-3 | TRBV7-9 | TGTGCCAGCGGGGGACAGGGGATCTCTGGAAACACCATATATTTT | CASGGQGISGNTIYF
- | TRBD1 | TRBJ2-5 | TRBV4-1 | TGCGCCAGCAGCCCCCTCTCCGGACAGGGGTCAGAGACCCAGTACTTC | CASSPLSGQGSETQYF
- | - | TRBJ2-1 | TRBV28 | TGTGCCAGCAGTTTAGAGGGAACCTACAATGAGCAGTTCTTC | CASSLEGTYNEQFF
- | - | TRBJ1-1 | TRBV5-5 | TGTGCCAGCAGCTTGGAAATCCATTCGAACACTGAAGCTTTCTTT | CASSLEIHSNTEAFF
- | TRBD2 | TRBJ2-1 | TRBV20-1 | TGCAGTGCTGTCGGTAGCGGGGGTCCCTACAATGAGCAGTTCTTC | CSAVGSGGPYNEQFF
- | - | TRBJ1-4 | TRBV7-2 | TGTGCCAGCAGCTTAGCTTTAGGGGAGGAAGAAAAACTGTTTTTT | CASSLALGEEEKLFF
- | - | TRBJ2-3 | TRBV5-3 | TGTGCCAGCAGCTTAATTGACCTACGAGGGACTGCAGGCACAGATACGCAGTATTTT | CASSLIDLRGTAGTDTQYF
few | - | TRBJ2-1 | TRBV5-6 | TGTGCCAGCAGCTTTGGAGATGAGCAGTTCTTC | CASSFGDEQFF
- | - | TRBJ1-1 | TRBV7-9 | TGTGCCAGCAGCCCCAACAGGCTCTACACTGAAGCTTTCTTT | CASSPNRLYTEAFF
- | - | TRBJ2-3 | TRBV28 | TGTGCCAGCAGCTCACGGGGGCAAGTCGGTCCAGATACGCAGTATTTT | CASSSRGQVGPDTQYF
- | - | TRBJ2-7 | TRBV28 | TGTGCCAGCAGGCGGGCTCCGAGCTCCTACGAGCAGTACTTC | CASRRAPSSYEQYF
- | - | TRBJ1-5 | TRBV28 | TGTGCCAGCAGTTTATCTCGGCAGGGGAATCAGCCCCAGCATTTT | CASSLSRQGNQPQHF
- | TRBD2 | TRBJ2-7 | TRBV4-1 | TGCGCCAGCAGCCAAGAAGTCGGGACTACAAAATACGAGCAGTACTTC | CASSQEVGTTKYEQYF
- | TRBD2 | TRBJ2-1 | TRBV6-1 | TGTGCCTCGACTAGCGGGGCAAGGAATGAGCAGTTCTTC | CASTSGARNEQFF
- | TRBD1 | TRBJ2-7 | TRBV13 | TGTGCCAGCAGCGCGTACGGGACAGGGACATACGAGCAGTACTTC | CASSAYGTGTYEQYF
- | - | TRBJ2-2 | TRBV12-3/TRBV12-4 | TGTGCCAGCTCTCAACGGGGCCCCACCGGGGAGCTGTTTTTT | CASSQRGPTGELFF
few | TRBD1 | TRBJ2-5 | TRBV28 | TGTGCCAGCAGTTTGCTCCGACAGGGATGGGGATCGGAGACCCAGTACTTC | CASSLLRQGWGSETQYF
- | TRBD2 | TRBJ2-7 | TRBV30 | TGTGCCTGGATGCCGGGACTAGCGATCCACGAGCAGTACTTC | CAWMPGLAIHEQYF
few | - | TRBJ2-7 | TRBV27 | TGTGCCAGCAGTGAACACGCGGGCTACGAGCAGTACTTC | CASSEHAGYEQYF
few | - | TRBJ1-1 | TRBV6-2/TRBV6-3 | TGTGCCAGCAGTTACTCGGGGGATCTAATTGAAGCTTTCTTT | CASSYSGDLIEAFF
few | - | TRBJ1-4 | TRBV28 | TGTGCCAGCGGATGGGTCTCGGACACCCTTAATGAAAAACTGTTTTTT | CASGWVSDTLNEKLFF
few | - | TRBJ2-2 | TRBV28 | TGTGCCAGCAGGAGCTTCAGGAACACCGGGGAGCTGTTTTTT | CASRSFRNTGELFF
few | - | TRBJ2-5 | TRBV18 | TGTGCCAGCTCACCACCGAATTTCCAGGACCAAGAGACCCAGTACTTC | CASSPPNFQDQETQYF
medium-sized | - | TRBJ1-1 | TRBV7-9 | TGTGCCAGCAGCTTAACTTTTGGTTGGTCTGAAGCTTTCTTT | CASSLTFGWSEAFF
- | TRBD1 | TRBJ2-2 | TRBV12-3/TRBV12-4 | TGTGCCAGCATTGTGCTCGAACGACAGGGATCAAGTCTGAACACCGGGGAGCTGTTTTTT | CASIVLERQGSSLNTGELFF
- | TRBD1 | TRBJ2-1 | TRBV6-2/TRBV6-3 | TGTGCCAGCAGTTACAGGGCGACAGGGGTCCCCTACAATGAGCAGTTCTTC | CASSYRATGVPYNEQFF
few | TRBD1 | TRBJ2-3 | TRBV7-2 | TGTGCCAGCAGCGGGATCCGGGACAGAACCAGGGATACGCAGTATTTT | CASSGIRDRTRDTQYF
- | - | TRBJ1-2 | TRBV19 | TGTGCCAGTAGTTCGGGCCTCTTACTTTACCATGGCTACACCTTC | CASSSGLLLYHGYTF
- | - | TRBJ1-1 | TRBV6-2/TRBV6-3 | TGTGCCAGCAGTTACCGGGACGGCGCTAAGAACACTGAAGCTTTCTTT | CASSYRDGAKNTEAFF
few | - | TRBJ1-5 | TRBV24-1 | TGTGCCACCGGGGTCAGAGGGAATCAGCCCCAGCATTTT | CATGVRGNQPQHF
- | - | TRBJ2-5 | TRBV28 | TGTGCCAGCAGTTTAAGAGGGGGAAACCAAGAGACCCAGTACTTC | CASSLRGGNQETQYF
- | - | TRBJ1-5 | TRBV25-1 | TGTGCCAGCAGTGAAGTAGGCCTGCCGAATCAGCCCCAGCATTTT | CASSEVGLPNQPQHF
- | TRBD1 | TRBJ2-7 | TRBV2 | TGTGCCAGCTTCCGGGACAGGGAGACCCACGAGCAGTACTTC | CASFRDRETHEQYF
- | - | TRBJ2-3 | TRBV28 | TGTGCCAGCAGTTTAGACCCAGCCCGTAGCACAGATACGCAGTATTTT | CASSLDPARSTDTQYF
- | TRBD1 | TRBJ1-2 | TRBV20-1 | TGCAGTGCTAGAGACGTCCCTGGGACAGTCGTCTATGGCTACACCTTC | CSARDVPGTVVYGYTF
- | - | TRBJ1-6 | TRBV28 | TGTGCCAGCAGCTCCAGGGTAGGCGGTAATTCACCCCTCCACTTT | CASSSRVGGNSPLHF
many | - | TRBJ2-7 | TRBV7-2 | TGTGCCAGCAGCTTATATAGAAAGCCCCTTACCTACGAGCAGTACTTC | CASSLYRKPLTYEQYF
few | - | TRBJ1-5 | TRBV10-1 | TGCGCCAGCAGTGTGCTTAATCAGCCCCAGCATTTT | CASSVLNQPQHF
- | - | TRBJ1-2 | TRBV12-5 | TGTGCTAGTGGGATATTAGGACGCTACACCTTC | CASGILGRYTF
many | TRBD2 | TRBJ2-5 | TRBV4-1 | TGCGCCAGCAGCGCCGGCGGGAGGGAGACCCAGTACTTC | CASSAGGRETQYF
many | - | TRBJ2-6 | TRBV2 | TGTGCCAGCTTAGCACGCTCTGGGGCCAACGTCCTGACTTTC | CASLARSGANVLTF